This T cell receptor beta chain is drawn from a study of shared clonotypes between healthy human individuals (dated by TCRdb to 2019 to 2021). Concerning the study at large: A couple of women and a few men aged 18 to 49 years were included in the cohort. For each donor, CD4 naive and CD4 memory were each given three plates, CD8 naive was given two plates, and CD8 memory was given one plate. To estimate repertoire size and how much clonotypes are shared between individuals, the study performed deep sequencing of blood TCR repertoires from roughly five healthy adults. To increase sequencing depth and limit assay-specific biases, different laboratories used diverse techniques to prepare libraries and sequence TCR repertoires. Leukapheresis yielded between about 0.94 and 8.9 billion PBMCs per donor. The study at large found these results: Because the study included only a small number of donors, the genetic and exposure-history diversity represented was limited. Across a few donors, around 5.4% of naive CD4, around 3.3% of naive CD8, approximately 2.5% of memory CD4, and approximately 0.4% of memory CD8 clonotypes were shared. Larger estimated clonotype richness was generally found for naive subsets than for memory subsets. Pairwise subsampling led to the expectation that sequencing depth would affect the degree of clonotype sharing among donors. Sampling was restricted to blood, and TCR repertoires in tissues likely differ from the TCR repertoires found in blood. Rarefaction of sorted-subset datasets indicated incomplete sequencing despite the large sequencing depth. Higher generation probabilities were observed for clonotypes shared by all four sorted-subset donors than for non-shared clonotypes.

CD8 naive samples consisted of CD45RO-negative cells that were positively selected for CCR7, yielding a CD45RA+CCR7+ population without TemRA cells. The donors were healthy, HIV-negative adults who had no recently reported acute infections or vaccinations. Every donor was a Caucasian adult residing in Nashville, Tennessee, USA. Blood was obtained by leukapheresis, after which PBMCs were separated by Ficoll-Histopaque density gradient centrifugation and cryopreserved in liquid nitrogen vapor phase. Purity and quantity of every magnetically sorted T cell population were checked by analytical flow cytometry. Genomic DNA was isolated from every sorted fraction and measured by UV absorbance on a Nanodrop 2000c. Using the deep immunoSEQ assay, TCR CDR3 regions were amplified from genomic DNA by multiplex PCR. Extracted genomic DNA from each cell subset was distributed evenly across all wells of several immunoSEQ 96-well plates, and each plate was treated as a replicate. For sorted subsets, 200 ng of genomic DNA, equivalent to tens of thousands of T cell genomes, went into each replicate PCR. Purified libraries were quantified with a Qubit 3.0 fluorometer, sized on a Bioanalyzer 2100, and re-quantified with the KAPA Library Quantification kit. A separate single-read 150-cycle Illumina NextSeq 550 flow cell was used to sequence each immunoSEQ 96-well plate. The original pipeline was this. The immunoSEQ output contained only junctional sequences without quality scores, so filtering could not match that applied to full-length reads. To assign V/J genes and CDR3, sequences were annotated using PyIR, a Python wrapper for IgBLAST v1.9, with IMGT germline references. Any read was removed if the V/J assignment was weak (E-value above 1e-6), the CDR3 was missing, or the read contained stop codons, out-of-frame junctions, or ambiguous translated residues. V3J clonotypes were defined by identical inferred V gene, J gene, and CDR3 amino acid sequence. Percentage overlap between repertoires was computed as shared unique clonotypes divided by the size of the smaller repertoire. Three approaches were used to assess repertoire richness: RTK rarefaction, the Chao1 estimator, and Recon v2.1 estimates of unobserved clonotypes. Generation probabilities were computed with OLGA for all TCRbeta clonotypes obtained by the gDNA method from four donors. Drawn from immuneACCESS, this table holds only the in-frame rearrangements with V and J called that TCRdb kept. Clones are partly lost; checked studies trace under half to an unresolved V gene and leave the rest unexplained. For V, J and clone size, that table is used; D and trimming come from the DNA. This sample comprises about 550,000 clones, nearly 97% of them detected only once. The ten largest clones capture 0.085% to 0.11% of the sample.

As concerns this clone: Its antigen is still unknown. Per-base qualities were not stored, and no clone one base away is much larger.

Taken from the germline V gene, the CDR1 and CDR2 loops are MDHEN and SYDVKM. Trimming accounts for 6 bases at V and 7 bases at J, while the number of junction bases matched to no gene is 8. Including cysteine and phenylalanine, the CDR3 has 13 amino acids. Only the CDR3 DNA is retained, 39 bases long and in frame from the first base. The TCR comes from a woman in her twenties or thirties in good health. Sequencing was carried out using naive CD8+ T cells sorted from blood. The sample's cell subset or site label, decoded: CD45RA+CCR7+. Recombination joined TRBV28 with TRBJ2-5; 7 middle bases align to TRBD2. Here is the DNA: TGTGCCAGCAGACCTACTAGCGCCGGGACCCAGTACTTC. The translation is CASRPTSAGTQYF.